These 7 T cell receptor beta chains share one sample of origin, sequenced in a study of beta chain features in type 1 diabetes. Overall study findings and caveats: For Type 1 diabetes patients, all four CD4+ subsets carried TCRB CDR3s that were moderately but significantly shorter.

Reverse transcription of all isolated RNA meant that expressed TCRB transcripts were sequenced. The assay was immunoSEQ multiplex PCR, and TCRdb's table has in-frame clones only and misses some. This repertoire shows some 350,000 clones, roughly a tenth found once; its top ten account for approximately 0.6%. These receptors' targets are unknown. The sequenced sample consisted of central memory CD4+ T cells from blood. These receptors were collected from a man aged 30 to 39 with type 1 diabetes.

In its sample, this clone was seen many times. The chain's CDR3 is CASSETSGNYNEQFF. In nucleotides, the CDR3 is TGTGCCAGCAGCGAGACTAGCGGGAACTACAATGAGCAGTTCTTC. This chain links TRBV11-2 with TRBJ2-1; TRBD2 agrees at 11 bases. Germline CDR1 reads SGHAT; CDR2 reads FQNNGV. The CDR3 covers 15 residues. Trimming took 5 bases from V and 3 from J; bases not matched to a gene: 3. The full variable domain, its missing parts supplied by reference TRBV11-2 and TRBJ2-1, is EAGVAQSPRYKIIEKRQSVAFWCNPISGHATLYWYQQILGQGPKLLIQFQNNGVVDDSQLPKDRFSAERLKGVDSTLKIQPAKLEDSAVYLCASSETSGNYNEQFFGPGTRLTVL.

This clone showed up just a few times. The CDR3 bases are TGTGCCAGCAGACCCGGGACTGGTGAGACCCAGTACTTC. It codes for CASRPGTGETQYF. The chain recombines TRBV6-5 with TRBJ2-5; weak D call: TRBD2 (6 bases). This CDR3 has 13 residues. The germline V gene encodes CDR1 MNHEY and CDR2 SVGAGI. Trimming removed 6 bases at V and 5 bases at J, with 13 bases between.

This chain uses TRBV5-6 with TRBJ1-5; the match to TRBD1 covers 9 bases. The CDR3 is 17 amino acids. The germline gives CDR1 SGHDT, CDR2 YYEEEE. Trimming at V came to 3 bases and at J to 3 bases, leaving 10 bases not matched to a gene. CDR3 loop: CASSSGGGTGLNQPQHF. The CDR3 DNA reads TGTGCCAGCAGCTCCGGCGGGGGGACAGGGCTCAATCAGCCCCAGCATTTT.

This clone was detected a few times. The chain joins TRBV4-2 to TRBJ2-5, with 8 positions matching TRBD2. Per germline, CDR1 LGHNA and CDR2 YNFKEQ. The junction had 5 bases not matched to a gene; V was cut back by 3 bases and J by 5 bases. The CDR3 is 14 residues long. The chain's CDR3 is CASSQGLGVETQYF. The CDR3 nucleotides are TGTGCCAGCAGCCAGGGACTAGGTGTCGAGACCCAGTACTTC.

The J gene is TRBJ1-5, the V gene TRBV7-3; the D gene is possibly TRBD1 (6 bases). The CDR3 totals 14 residues. Trimming removed 4 bases from V and 6 bases from J, with 13 bases in between. Germline V gene lookup returns CDR1 SGHTA and CDR2 FQGTGA. CDR3: CASSSQGPGQPQHF. The CDR3 DNA sequence: TGTGCCAGCAGCTCTCAGGGGCCGGGTCAGCCCCAGCATTTT.

The chain combines TRBV27 with TRBJ1-1; 7 bases fit TRBD1. The CDR3 is made up of 16 amino acids. J gave up 5 bases and V 0 bases, and 9 bases lay outside the gene matches. Germline V gene sequence: CDR1 MNHEY, CDR2 SMNVEV (reference sequence). The DNA of the CDR3 is TGTGCCAGCAGTTTATCAGGAGGGGGCGCGTGGACTGAAGCTTTCTTT. It translates to CASSLSGGGAWTEAFF.

This clone occurred many times. This chain joins TRBV7-2 and TRBJ2-6; D possibly corresponds to TRBD1 (5 bases). CDR3 length: 14 residues. V was clipped by 5 bases and J by 4 bases, with 9 bases between them. Looked up from germline, CDR1 is SGHTA and CDR2 is FQGNSA. This CDR3 reads CASSIGHGANVLTF. The CDR3 coding sequence is TGTGCCAGCAGCATAGGACACGGGGCCAACGTCCTGACTTTC.